This T cell receptor beta chain was identified during a study of blood T cell repertoires in COVID-19. The CDR3 loop spans 15 amino acids. Deletions cut 5 bases from V and 0 bases from J, with 13 bases between. Germline-derived CDR1 and CDR2 are MNHEY and SVGAGI. Profiled with immunoSEQ multiplex PCR; TCRdb holds only in-frame clones, not every one. The sample contains a few hundred thousand clones, around 87% of which appear only once. Sequencing was carried out using peripheral blood. The source is a human donor in a cohort sampled during active COVID-19. The rearrangement joins TRBV6-5 to TRBJ1-1, with D possibly being TRBD1 (6 bases). The CDR3 sequence is CASSPPGQLNTEAFF. DNA of the CDR3: TGTGCCAGCAGTCCCCCTGGACAGTTGAACACTGAAGCTTTCTTT.